This T cell receptor (beta chain) was recorded in a study of blood T cell repertoires in COVID-19. Study overall: Sites in the United States, Italy and Spain provided acute and convalescent COVID-19 samples. The cDNA or gDNA used as material had been derived from T cells, B-cell-depleted T cells, or PBMCs.

This table comes from immunoSEQ multiplex PCR, and its TCRdb copy is limited to in-frame clones, with some not included. The sample shows 30,000 or so clones, around 84% of them seen only once. Germline assignment: CDR1 GTSNPN and CDR2 SVGIG (reference sequence). This CDR3 is 12 amino acids long. V lost 7 bases to trimming and J lost 6 bases, with 15 bases between them. The chain uses TRBV30 and TRBJ1-2, with a tentative D call TRBD1 (5 bases). The source is an older man with acute or convalescent COVID-19. Specimen: peripheral blood. CDR3 sequence: CAFFGQGDGYTF. As DNA, the CDR3 is TGTGCCTTTTTTGGACAAGGAGATGGCTACACCTTC. Combining the CDR3 with reference TRBV30 and TRBJ1-2 gives the whole variable domain SQTIHQWPATLVQPVGSPLSLECTVEGTSNPNLYWYRQAAGRGLQLLFYSVGIGQISSEVPQNLSASRPQDRQFILSSKKLLLSDSGFYLCAFFGQGDGYTFGSGTRLTVV.